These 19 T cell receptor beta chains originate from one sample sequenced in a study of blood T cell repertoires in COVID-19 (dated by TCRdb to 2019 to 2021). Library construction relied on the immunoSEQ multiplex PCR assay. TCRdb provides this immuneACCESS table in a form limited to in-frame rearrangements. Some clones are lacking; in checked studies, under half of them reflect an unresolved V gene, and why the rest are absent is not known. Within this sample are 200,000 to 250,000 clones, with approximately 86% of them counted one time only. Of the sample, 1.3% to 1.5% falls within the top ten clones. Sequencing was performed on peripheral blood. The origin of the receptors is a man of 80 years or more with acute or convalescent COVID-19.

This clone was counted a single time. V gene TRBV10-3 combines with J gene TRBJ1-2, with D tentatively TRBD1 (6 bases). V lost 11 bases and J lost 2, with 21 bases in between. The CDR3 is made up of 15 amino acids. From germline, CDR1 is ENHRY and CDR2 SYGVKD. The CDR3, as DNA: TGTGCCCTGGGAGGGTCGGACAGAGGCAACTATGGCTACACCTTC. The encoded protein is CALGGSDRGNYGYTF.

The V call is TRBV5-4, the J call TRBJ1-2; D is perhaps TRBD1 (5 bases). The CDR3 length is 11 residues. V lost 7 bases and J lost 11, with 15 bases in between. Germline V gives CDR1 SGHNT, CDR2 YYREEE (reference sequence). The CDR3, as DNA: TGTGCCAGCCGGTTTGGGGGGTTTTACACCTTC. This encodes CASRFGGFYTF.

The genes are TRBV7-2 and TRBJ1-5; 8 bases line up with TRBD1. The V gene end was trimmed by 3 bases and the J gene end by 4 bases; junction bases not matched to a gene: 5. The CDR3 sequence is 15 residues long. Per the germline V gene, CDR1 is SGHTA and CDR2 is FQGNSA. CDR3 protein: CASSFGQGRNQPQHF. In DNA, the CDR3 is TGTGCCAGCAGCTTCGGACAGGGAAGAAATCAGCCCCAGCATTTT.

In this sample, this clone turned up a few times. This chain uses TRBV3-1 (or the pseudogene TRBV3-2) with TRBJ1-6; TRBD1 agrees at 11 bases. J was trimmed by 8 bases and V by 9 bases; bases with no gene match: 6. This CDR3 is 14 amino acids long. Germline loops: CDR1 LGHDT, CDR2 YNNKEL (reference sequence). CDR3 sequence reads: CASRDRGSDSPLHF. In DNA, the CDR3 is TGTGCCAGTCGGGACAGGGGGAGTGATTCACCCCTCCACTTT.

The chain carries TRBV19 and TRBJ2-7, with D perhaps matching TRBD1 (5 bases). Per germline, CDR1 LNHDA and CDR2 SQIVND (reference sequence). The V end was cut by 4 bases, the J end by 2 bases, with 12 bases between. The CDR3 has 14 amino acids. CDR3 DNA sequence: TGTGCCAGTAGTACGACAGCGAACACCTACGAGCAGTACTTC. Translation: CASSTTANTYEQYF.

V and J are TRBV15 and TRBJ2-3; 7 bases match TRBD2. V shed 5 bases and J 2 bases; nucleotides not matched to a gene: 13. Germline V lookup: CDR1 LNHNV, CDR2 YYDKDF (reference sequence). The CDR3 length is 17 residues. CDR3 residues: CATSRLSTSSNTDTQYF. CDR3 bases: TGTGCCACCAGCCGCCTTTCGACTAGCAGCAACACAGATACGCAGTATTTT.

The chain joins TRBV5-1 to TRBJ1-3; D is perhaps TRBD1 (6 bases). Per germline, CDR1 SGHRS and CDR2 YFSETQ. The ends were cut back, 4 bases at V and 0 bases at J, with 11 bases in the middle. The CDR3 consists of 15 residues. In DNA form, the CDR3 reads TGCGCCAGCAGCCCAGACAGGTTCTCTGGAAACACCATATATTTT. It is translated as CASSPDRFSGNTIYF.

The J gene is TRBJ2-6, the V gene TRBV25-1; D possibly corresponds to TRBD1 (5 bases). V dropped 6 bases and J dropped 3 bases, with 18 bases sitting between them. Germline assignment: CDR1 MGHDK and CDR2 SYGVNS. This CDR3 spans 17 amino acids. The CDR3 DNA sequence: TGTGCCAGCAGCTCCCTGGGGCCGTTTAGTGGGGCCAACGTCCTGACTTTC. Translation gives CASSSLGPFSGANVLTF.

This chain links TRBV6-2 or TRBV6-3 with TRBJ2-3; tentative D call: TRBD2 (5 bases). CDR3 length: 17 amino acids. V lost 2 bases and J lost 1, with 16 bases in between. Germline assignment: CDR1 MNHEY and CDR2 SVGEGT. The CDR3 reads CASSYTFLGSGTDTQYF. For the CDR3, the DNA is TGTGCCAGCAGTTACACCTTCTTGGGGAGTGGCACAGATACGCAGTATTTT.

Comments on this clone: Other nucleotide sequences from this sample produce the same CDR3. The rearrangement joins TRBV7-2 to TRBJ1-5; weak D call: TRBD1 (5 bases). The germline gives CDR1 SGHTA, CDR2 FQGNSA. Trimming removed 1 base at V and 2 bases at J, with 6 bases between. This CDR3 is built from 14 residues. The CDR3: CASSLGGGNQPQHF. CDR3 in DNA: TGTGCCAGCAGCTTAGGGGGCGGCAATCAGCCCCAGCATTTT.

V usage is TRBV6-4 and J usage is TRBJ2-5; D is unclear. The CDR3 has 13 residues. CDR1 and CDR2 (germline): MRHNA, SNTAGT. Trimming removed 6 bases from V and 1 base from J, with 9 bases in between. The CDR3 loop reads CASSRSAQETQYF. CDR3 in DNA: TGTGCCAGCAGCCGCAGCGCCCAAGAGACCCAGTACTTC.

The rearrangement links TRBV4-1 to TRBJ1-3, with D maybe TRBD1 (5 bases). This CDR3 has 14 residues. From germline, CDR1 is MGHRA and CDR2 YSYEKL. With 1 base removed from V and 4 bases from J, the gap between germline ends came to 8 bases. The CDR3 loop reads CASSQARVGNTIYF. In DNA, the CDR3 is TGCGCCAGCAGCCAAGCCAGGGTCGGAAACACCATATATTTT.

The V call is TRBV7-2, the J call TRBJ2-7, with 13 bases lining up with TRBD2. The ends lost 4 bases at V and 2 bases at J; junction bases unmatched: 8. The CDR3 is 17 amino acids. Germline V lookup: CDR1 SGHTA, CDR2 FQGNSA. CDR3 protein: CASSSSTTSGRAYEQYF. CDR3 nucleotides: TGTGCCAGCAGCTCATCCACTACTAGCGGGAGGGCCTACGAGCAGTACTTC.

CDR3 bases: TGTGCCAGCAGCTTAGGGACTAGCTATGGCTACACCTTC. It encodes CASSLGTSYGYTF. The chain is built from TRBV7-2 and TRBJ1-2; D is undetermined. In germline, CDR1 is SGHTA, CDR2 FQGNSA. Between the trimmed V and J ends, which lost 1 base and 4 bases, there was a span of 7 bases. The CDR3 is 13 amino acids.

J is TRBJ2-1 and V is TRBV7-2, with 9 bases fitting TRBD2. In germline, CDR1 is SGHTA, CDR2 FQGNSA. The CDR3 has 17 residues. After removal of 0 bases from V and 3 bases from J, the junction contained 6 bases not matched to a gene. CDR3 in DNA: TGTGCCAGCAGCTTAGCGGTTAGCGGGGGAGACTACAATGAGCAGTTCTTC. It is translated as CASSLAVSGGDYNEQFF.

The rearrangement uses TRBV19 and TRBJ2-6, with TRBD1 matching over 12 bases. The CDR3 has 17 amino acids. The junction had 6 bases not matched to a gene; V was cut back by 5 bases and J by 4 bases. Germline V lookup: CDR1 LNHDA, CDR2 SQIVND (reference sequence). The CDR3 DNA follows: TGTGCCAGTAGTCCCCGGGACAGGGGGCCAGGGGCCAACGTCCTGACTTTC. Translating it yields CASSPRDRGPGANVLTF.

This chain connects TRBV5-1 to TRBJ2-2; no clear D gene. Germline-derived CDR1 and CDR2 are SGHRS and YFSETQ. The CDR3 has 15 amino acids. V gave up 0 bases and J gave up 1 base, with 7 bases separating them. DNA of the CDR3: TGCGCCAGCAGCTTGGGAGCCGGGAACACCGGGGAGCTGTTTTTT. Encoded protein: CASSLGAGNTGELFF.

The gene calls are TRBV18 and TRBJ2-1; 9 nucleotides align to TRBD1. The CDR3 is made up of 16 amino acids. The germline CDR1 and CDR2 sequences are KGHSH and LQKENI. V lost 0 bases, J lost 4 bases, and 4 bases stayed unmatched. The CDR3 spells CASSPPTTGGYNEQFF. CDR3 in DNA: TGTGCCAGCTCACCACCGACGACAGGGGGTTACAATGAGCAGTTCTTC.

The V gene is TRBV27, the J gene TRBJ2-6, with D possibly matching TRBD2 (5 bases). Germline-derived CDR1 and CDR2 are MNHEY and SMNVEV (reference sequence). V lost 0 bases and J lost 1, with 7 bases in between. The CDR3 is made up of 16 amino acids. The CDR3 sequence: CASSLSGASGANVLTF. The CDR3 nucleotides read TGTGCCAGCAGTTTATCGGGAGCTTCTGGGGCCAACGTCCTGACTTTC.